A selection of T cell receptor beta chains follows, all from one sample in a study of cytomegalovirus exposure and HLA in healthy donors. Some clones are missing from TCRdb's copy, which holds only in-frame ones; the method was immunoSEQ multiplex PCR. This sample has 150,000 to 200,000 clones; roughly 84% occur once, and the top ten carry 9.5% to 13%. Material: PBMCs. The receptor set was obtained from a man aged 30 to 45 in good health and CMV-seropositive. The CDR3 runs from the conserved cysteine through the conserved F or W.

CDR3 protein: CASSLDRGNEQFF; V gene: TRBV7-7; J gene: TRBJ2-1; CDR3 length: 13
CDR3 protein: CASSPEEGGNQPQHF; V gene: TRBV18; J gene: TRBJ1-5; CDR3 length: 15
CDR3 protein: CASSLNPGRGSKGYTF; V gene: TRBV28; J gene: TRBJ1-2; CDR3 length: 16
CDR3 protein: CASRVRQGSTEAFF; V gene: TRBV25-1; J gene: TRBJ1-1; CDR3 length: 14
CDR3 protein: CASSFTGNTEAFF; V gene: TRBV5-1; J gene: TRBJ1-1; CDR3 length: 13
CDR3 protein: CASFPPGIQETQYF; V gene: TRBV6-5; J gene: TRBJ2-5; CDR3 length: 14
CDR3 protein: CASKSGLAGSETQYF; V gene: TRBV27; J gene: TRBJ2-5; CDR3 length: 15
CDR3 protein: CASSMWRSGGNEQFF; V gene: TRBV19; J gene: TRBJ2-1; CDR3 length: 15
CDR3 protein: CASSLLPGTSGPGRTGELFF; V gene: TRBV5-1; J gene: TRBJ2-2; CDR3 length: 20
CDR3 protein: CASSPGVGNYGYTF; V gene: TRBV9; J gene: TRBJ1-2; CDR3 length: 14
CDR3 protein: CASSLPSRQLNTEAFF; V gene: TRBV28; J gene: TRBJ1-1; CDR3 length: 16
CDR3 protein: CASSFVGRGVTGANVLTF; V gene: TRBV27; J gene: TRBJ2-6; CDR3 length: 18
CDR3 protein: CASSFGGSIGLARGYTF; V gene: TRBV19; J gene: TRBJ1-2; CDR3 length: 17
CDR3 protein: CASSYGGGTDTQYF; V gene: TRBV6-5; J gene: TRBJ2-3; CDR3 length: 14
CDR3 protein: CASSEWGGTYEQYF; V gene: TRBV25-1; J gene: TRBJ2-7; CDR3 length: 14
CDR3 protein: CAWSRRDRGQPQHF; V gene: TRBV30; J gene: TRBJ1-5; CDR3 length: 14
CDR3 protein: CASSFRLGTDTQYF; V gene: TRBV7-3; J gene: TRBJ2-3; CDR3 length: 14
CDR3 protein: CASSVLGGGTYEQYF; V gene: TRBV6-1; J gene: TRBJ2-7; CDR3 length: 15
CDR3 protein: CAISGGSSGQGAPEQYF; V gene: TRBV10-3; J gene: TRBJ2-7; CDR3 length: 17
CDR3 protein: CASSYSESGANVLTF; V gene: TRBV6-6; J gene: TRBJ2-6; CDR3 length: 15
CDR3 protein: CASSISGGTHNEQFF; V gene: TRBV19; J gene: TRBJ2-1; CDR3 length: 15
CDR3 protein: CASSKRQGKVYGYTF; V gene: TRBV6-6; J gene: TRBJ1-2; CDR3 length: 15